Listed below are T cell receptor beta chains from one sample, sequenced in a study of blood T cell repertoires in COVID-19. Produced via immunoSEQ multiplex PCR; TCRdb's table is partial and in-frame only. The sample gives some 390,000 clones, 70% to 90% of which show up once; approximately 2.4% is in the top ten. The material sequenced was peripheral blood. All receptors come from a woman aged 55-70 years with COVID-19, enrolled during active disease. Each CDR3 is given with its conserved first and last residue. The D gene is left open where the match is weak. Size tells how often a clone was seen (once, few, many) or the class of an expanded clone, and some rows leave it out.

d_gene,j_gene,abundance,v_gene,CDR3aa,CDR3nt
TRBD1,TRBJ2-2,.,TRBV19,CASSIRDRAFNTGELFF,TGTGCCAGTAGTATAAGAGACAGGGCTTTCAACACCGGGGAGCTGTTTTTT
.,TRBJ2-5,.,TRBV10-3,CAISGTAPGETQYF,TGTGCCATCAGTGGTACGGCCCCGGGAGAGACCCAGTACTTC
TRBD1,TRBJ1-1,.,TRBV19,CASRRNGGQGAEAFF,TGTGCCAGTAGACGAAACGGGGGACAGGGGGCTGAAGCTTTCTTT
.,TRBJ1-2,.,TRBV11-2,CASSLDPTVGGSYTF,TGTGCCAGCAGCTTAGATCCGACAGTAGGTGGGAGCTACACCTTC
.,TRBJ1-1,.,TRBV5-1,CASSKGLLDTEAFF,TGCGCCAGCAGTAAGGGACTGCTTGACACTGAAGCTTTCTTT
.,TRBJ2-1,.,TRBV30,CAWRGERSSYNEQFF,TGTGCCTGGAGAGGTGAGCGGAGCTCCTACAATGAGCAGTTCTTC
TRBD2,TRBJ2-7,once,TRBV7-6,CASSPRDWSGGPTEQYF,TGTGCCAGCAGCCCACGGGACTGGTCGGGGGGGCCAACCGAGCAGTACTTC
TRBD1,TRBJ1-2,few,TRBV2,CASSVTPQGVRYGYTF,TGTGCCAGCAGTGTAACCCCACAGGGGGTCCGCTATGGCTACACCTTC
TRBD2,TRBJ2-7,.,TRBV6-2/TRBV6-3,CASSSTGRSGGKQYF,TGTGCCAGCAGCTCCACGGGTCGTAGCGGGGGGAAGCAGTACTTC
.,TRBJ1-3,.,TRBV5-1,CASRQTGSSGNTIYF,TGCGCCAGCAGACAAACAGGGAGCTCTGGAAACACCATATATTTT